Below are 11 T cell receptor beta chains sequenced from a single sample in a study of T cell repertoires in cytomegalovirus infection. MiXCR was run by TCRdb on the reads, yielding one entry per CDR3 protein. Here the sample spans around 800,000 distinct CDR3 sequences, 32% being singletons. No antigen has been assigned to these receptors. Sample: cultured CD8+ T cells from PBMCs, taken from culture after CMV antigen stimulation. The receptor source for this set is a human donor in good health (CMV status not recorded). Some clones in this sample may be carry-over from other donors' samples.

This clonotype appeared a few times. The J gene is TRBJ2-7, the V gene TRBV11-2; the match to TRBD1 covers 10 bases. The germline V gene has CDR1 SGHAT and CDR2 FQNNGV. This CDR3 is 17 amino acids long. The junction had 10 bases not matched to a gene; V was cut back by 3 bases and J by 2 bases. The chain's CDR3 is CASSFTPGTGAPYEQYF. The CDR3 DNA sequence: TGTGCCAGCAGCTTTACACCCGGGACAGGGGCCCCCTACGAGCAGTACTTC.

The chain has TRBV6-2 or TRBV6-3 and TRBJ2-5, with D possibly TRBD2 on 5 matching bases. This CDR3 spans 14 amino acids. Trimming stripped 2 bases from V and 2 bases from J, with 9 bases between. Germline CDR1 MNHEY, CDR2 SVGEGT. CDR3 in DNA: TGTGCCAGCAGTTACAGGAGGCTACAAGAGACCCAGTACTTC. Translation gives CASSYRRLQETQYF.

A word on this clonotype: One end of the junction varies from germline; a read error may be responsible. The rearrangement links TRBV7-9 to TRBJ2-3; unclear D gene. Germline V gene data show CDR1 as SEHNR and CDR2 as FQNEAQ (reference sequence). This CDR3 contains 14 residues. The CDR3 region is CANSFGSSTDTQYF. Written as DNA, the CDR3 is TGTGCCAACAGCTTCGGGTCTAGCACAGATACGCAGTATTTT.

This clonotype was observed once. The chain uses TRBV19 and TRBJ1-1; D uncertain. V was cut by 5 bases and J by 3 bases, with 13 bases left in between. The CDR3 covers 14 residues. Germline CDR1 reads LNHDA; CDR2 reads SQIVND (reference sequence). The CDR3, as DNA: TGTGCCAGTAGTCGGCTATACGCAGACACTGAAGCTTTCTTT. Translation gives CASSRLYADTEAFF.

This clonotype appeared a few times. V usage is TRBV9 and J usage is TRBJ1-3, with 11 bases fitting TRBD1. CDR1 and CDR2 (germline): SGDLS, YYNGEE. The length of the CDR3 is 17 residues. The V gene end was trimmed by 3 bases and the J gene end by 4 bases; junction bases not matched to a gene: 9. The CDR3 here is CASSAWDRGSGGNTIYF. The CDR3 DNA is TGTGCCAGCAGCGCCTGGGACAGGGGGAGTGGAGGAAACACCATATATTTT.

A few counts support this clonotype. This CDR3 is CSARDPLSLDPGGSYNEQFF. For the CDR3, the DNA is TGCAGTGCTAGAGATCCCCTATCCTTGGACCCGGGGGGCTCCTACAATGAGCAGTTCTTC. The chain couples TRBV20-1 to TRBJ2-1, with 7 nucleotides matching TRBD2. Trimming cost V 0 bases and J 0 bases; bases outside gene matches: 17. The CDR3 runs to 20 residues. Per the germline V gene, CDR1 is DFQATT and CDR2 is SNEGSKA (reference sequence).

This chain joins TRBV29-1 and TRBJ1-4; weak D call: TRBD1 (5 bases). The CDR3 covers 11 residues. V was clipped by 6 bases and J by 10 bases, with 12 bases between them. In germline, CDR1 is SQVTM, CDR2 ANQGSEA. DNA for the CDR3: TGCAGCGTCTTTGGGGGAGGAAAACTGTTTTTT. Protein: CSVFGGGKLFF.

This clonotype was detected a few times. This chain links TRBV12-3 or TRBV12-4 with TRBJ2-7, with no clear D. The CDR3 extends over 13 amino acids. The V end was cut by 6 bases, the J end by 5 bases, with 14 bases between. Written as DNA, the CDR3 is TGTGCCAGCAGCTCCTCACCTAAGAACGAGCAGTACGTC. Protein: CASSSSPKNEQYV.

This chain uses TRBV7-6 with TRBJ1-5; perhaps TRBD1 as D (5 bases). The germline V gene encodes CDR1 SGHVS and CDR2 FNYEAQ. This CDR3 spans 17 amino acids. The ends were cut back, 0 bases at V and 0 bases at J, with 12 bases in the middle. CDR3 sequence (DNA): TGTGCCAGCAGCTTAGCCGTGGGGGACTATAGCAATCAGCCCCAGCATTTT. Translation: CASSLAVGDYSNQPQHF. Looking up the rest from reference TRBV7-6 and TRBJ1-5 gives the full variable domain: GAGVSQSPRYKVTKRGQDVALRCDPISGHVSLYWYRQALGQGPEFLTYFNYEAQQDKSGLPNDRFSAERPEGSISTLTIQRTEQRDSAMYRCASSLAVGDYSNQPQHFGDGTRLSIL.

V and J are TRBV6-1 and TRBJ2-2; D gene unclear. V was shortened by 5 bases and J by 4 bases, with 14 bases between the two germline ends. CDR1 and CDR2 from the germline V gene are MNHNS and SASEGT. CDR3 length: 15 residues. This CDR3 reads CASSYTFDVTGELFF. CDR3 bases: TGTGCCAGCAGTTACACTTTCGACGTCACCGGGGAGCTGTTTTTT.

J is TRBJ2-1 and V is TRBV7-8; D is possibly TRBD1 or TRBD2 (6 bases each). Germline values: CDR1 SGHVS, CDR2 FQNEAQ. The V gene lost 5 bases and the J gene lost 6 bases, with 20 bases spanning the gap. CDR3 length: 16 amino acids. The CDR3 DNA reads TGTGCCAGCAGCCTAGGGGGAGGTCAGATCCCCAATGAGCAGTTCTTC. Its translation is CASSLGGGQIPNEQFF. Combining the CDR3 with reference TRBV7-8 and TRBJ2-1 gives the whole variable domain GAGVSQSPRYKVAKRGQDVALRCDPISGHVSLFWYQQALGQGPEFLTYFQNEAQLDKSGLPSDRFFAERPEGSVSTLKIQRTQQEDSAVYLCASSLGGGQIPNEQFFGPGTRLTVL.